Shown below are 18 T cell receptor beta chains from a single sample sequenced in a study of technical replicates of blood from a few donors. Profiled with immunoSEQ multiplex PCR; TCRdb holds only in-frame clones, not every one. The sample holds 75,000 to 100,000 clones, 90% to 95% seen once. Specimen: T cells isolated from PBMCs. The source of these receptors is a human donor in good health.

This rearrangement joins TRBV19 to TRBJ2-1; 7 bases line up with TRBD1. Looked up from germline, CDR1 is LNHDA and CDR2 is SQIVND (reference sequence). Germline trimming cut 1 base from V and 2 bases from J; bases unmatched to any gene: 2. There are 15 residues in the CDR3. The CDR3 sequence is CASSIVRGPYNEQFF. Written as DNA, the CDR3 is TGTGCCAGTAGTATAGTAAGGGGGCCCTACAATGAGCAGTTCTTC.

V is TRBV6-6 and J is TRBJ2-7; no reliable D call. V was clipped by 5 bases and J by 4 bases, with 9 bases between them. The germline gives CDR1 MNHNY, CDR2 SVGAGI (reference sequence). The CDR3 is 12 amino acids. CDR3 amino acids: CASSPSRYEQYF. DNA for the CDR3: TGTGCCAGCAGTCCTAGTAGGTACGAGCAGTACTTC.

The chain links TRBV7-9 to TRBJ1-2; tentative D call: TRBD1 (6 bases). The CDR3 spans 15 residues. Germline V gene data show CDR1 as SEHNR and CDR2 as FQNEAQ (reference sequence). The V end was cut by 5 bases, the J end by 3 bases, with 16 bases between. This CDR3 reads CASSPRLTGYYGYTF. The CDR3 nucleotides are TGTGCCAGCAGCCCCCGCCTTACAGGGTACTATGGCTACACCTTC. Full variable domain (remainder filled in from reference TRBV7-9 and TRBJ1-2): DTGVSQNPRHKITKRGQNVTFRCDPISEHNRLYWYRQTLGQGPEFLTYFQNEAQLEKSRLLSDRFSAERPKGSFSTLEIQRTEQGDSAMYLCASSPRLTGYYGYTFGSGTRLTVV.

This clone was counted a single time. The chain recombines TRBV6-1 with TRBJ2-4; 11 bases align to TRBD2. V shed 2 bases and J 8 bases; nucleotides not matched to a gene: 8. The germline V gene encodes CDR1 MNHNS and CDR2 SASEGT. The CDR3 consists of 16 residues. Here the CDR3 reads CASSELAGGFSDIQYF. As DNA, the CDR3 is TGTGCCAGCAGTGAATTAGCGGGAGGGTTTTCAGACATTCAGTACTTC.

The chain couples TRBV30 to TRBJ1-1, with 9 bases identical to TRBD1. This CDR3 comprises 14 residues. Germline CDR1 and CDR2: GTSNPN and SVGIG (reference sequence). V lost 7 bases to trimming and J lost 4 bases; unmatched junction nucleotides: 10. Written as DNA, the CDR3 is TGTGCCTTTTCCCGGGGGACAGGGACCACTGAAGCTTTCTTT. Protein product: CAFSRGTGTTEAFF.

J is TRBJ2-2 and V is TRBV7-6; 11 bases agree with TRBD2. V gave up 4 bases and J gave up 4 bases; unmatched junction bases: 5. The CDR3 is 16 residues long. Germline CDR1 SGHVS, CDR2 FNYEAQ. DNA of the CDR3: TGTGCCAGCAGCTCGACTAGCGGGGCCCCCACCGGGGAGCTGTTTTTT. Translated: CASSSTSGAPTGELFF.

This chain joins TRBV5-1 and TRBJ2-7; 8 positions match TRBD1. The V gene end was trimmed by 0 bases and the J gene end by 2 bases; junction bases not matched to a gene: 4. This CDR3 is 15 amino acids long. Germline lookup yields CDR1 SGHRS and CDR2 YFSETQ. In DNA, the CDR3 is TGCGCCAGCAGCTTGGTAGGACAGGGAGCCTACGAGCAGTACTTC. Translated: CASSLVGQGAYEQYF.

The chain is built from TRBV13 and TRBJ1-3; D is unclear. This CDR3 is 15 amino acids long. Trimming cost V 6 bases and J 0 bases, with 12 bases left between them. Looked up from germline, CDR1 is PRHDT and CDR2 is FYEKMQ (reference sequence). For the CDR3, the DNA is TGTGCCAGCAGACCGCAGAGGCCCTCTGGAAACACCATATATTTT. Translated, it gives CASRPQRPSGNTIYF. Filled out from reference TRBV13 and TRBJ1-3, the complete variable domain reads AAGVIQSPRHLIKEKRETATLKCYPIPRHDTVYWYQQGPGQDPQFLISFYEKMQSDKGSIPDRFSAQQFSDYHSELNMSSLELGDSALYFCASRPQRPSGNTIYFGEGSWLTVV.

The rearrangement uses TRBV10-3 and TRBJ2-2, with a tentative D call TRBD1 (6 bases). Trimming pared 4 bases from V and 1 base from J, leaving 7 bases between. CDR3 length: 14 residues. Germline V gives CDR1 ENHRY, CDR2 SYGVKD. The CDR3 protein is CAISGGQNTGELFF. DNA for the CDR3: TGTGCCATCAGTGGGGGACAGAACACCGGGGAGCTGTTTTTT.

This sequence joins TRBV4-2 and TRBJ1-5; D gene unclear. Per the germline V gene, CDR1 is LGHNA and CDR2 is YNFKEQ. CDR3 size: 13 residues. The V end lost 2 bases, the J end lost 5 bases, and 7 bases lay between the germline ends. CDR3 sequence reads: CASSQFPDQPQHF. The CDR3 nucleotides read TGTGCCAGCAGCCAATTCCCAGATCAGCCCCAGCATTTT.

The J gene is TRBJ2-7, the V gene TRBV9, with 8 bases lining up with TRBD2. The CDR3 is made up of 14 amino acids. The V gene end was trimmed by 4 bases and the J gene end by 5 bases; junction bases not matched to a gene: 8. Germline loops: CDR1 SGDLS, CDR2 YYNGEE. The CDR3 sequence is CASSMEVAGNEQYF. DNA for the CDR3: TGTGCCAGCAGCATGGAAGTAGCGGGAAACGAGCAGTACTTC.

To note about this clone: An end of the junction differs from the germline gene, which may be a read error. V and J are TRBV6-4 and TRBJ1-1; the D is unclear. Looked up from germline, CDR1 is MRHNA and CDR2 is SNTAGT. The CDR3 runs to 13 residues. CDR3 sequence: CANSDDTNTEAFF. The DNA for the CDR3 is TGTGCCAACAGTGACGACACGAACACTGAAGCTTTCTTT.

The chain recombines TRBV28 with TRBJ2-5, with D possibly TRBD2 on 6 matching bases. V lost 2 bases, J lost 7 bases, and 17 bases lay in between. Germline loops: CDR1 MDHEN, CDR2 SYDVKM. The CDR3 is 15 amino acids. DNA of the CDR3: TGTGCCAGCAGTTTACCGGGAGCGGTCCGTGGGACCCAGTACTTC. Protein sequence: CASSLPGAVRGTQYF.

The chain uses TRBV7-8 and TRBJ2-3, with TRBD2 matching over 9 bases. J was trimmed by 6 bases and V by 3 bases; bases with no gene match: 7. This CDR3 comprises 15 residues. Germline CDR1 SGHVS, CDR2 FQNEAQ. Written as DNA, the CDR3 is TGTGCCAGCAGCTTTAGCGGGAGCGGTTTGGATACGCAGTATTTT. It specifies CASSFSGSGLDTQYF.

The rearrangement joins TRBV28 to TRBJ1-5, with D possibly TRBD1 on 6 matching bases. V was shortened by 6 bases and J by 7 bases, with 16 bases between the two germline ends. Germline V lookup: CDR1 MDHEN, CDR2 SYDVKM. The CDR3 is 14 amino acids. The CDR3 sequence: CASSSTGNWQPQHF. CDR3 in DNA: TGTGCCAGCAGCAGCACAGGGAATTGGCAGCCCCAGCATTTT.

In DNA, the CDR3 is TGTGCCAGCAGCTTAGGTGGGGGGGACACCGGGGAGCTGTTTTTT. Translating it yields CASSLGGGDTGELFF. This rearrangement joins TRBV7-2 to TRBJ2-2; 7 nucleotides align to TRBD2. The V gene end was trimmed by 1 base and the J gene end by 3 bases; junction bases not matched to a gene: 2. There are 15 residues in the CDR3. Germline V gene data show CDR1 as SGHTA and CDR2 as FQGNSA.

The V call is TRBV6-1, the J call TRBJ2-1; 7 bases align to TRBD2. The ends lost 7 bases at V and 1 base at J; junction bases unmatched: 7. The CDR3 has 15 amino acids. Germline-derived CDR1 and CDR2 are MNHNS and SASEGT. The CDR3 protein is CASIKWEGSYNEQFF. For the CDR3, the DNA is TGTGCCAGCATCAAATGGGAGGGGTCCTACAATGAGCAGTTCTTC.

This clone showed up just once. This chain uses TRBV5-8 with TRBJ2-3; D remains ambiguous. V lost 1 base and J 2 bases, leaving 8 bases between the germline ends. This CDR3 spans 14 amino acids. Germline V lookup: CDR1 SGHTS, CDR2 YDEGEE. The CDR3 DNA reads as TGTGCCAGCAGCTTGTATCTTTTCACAGATACGCAGTATTTT. It yields the protein CASSLYLFTDTQYF.